Listed below are T cell receptor beta chains from one sample, sequenced in a study of blood T cell repertoires in COVID-19. Profiling relied on immunoSEQ multiplex PCR, and the TCRdb table lists in-frame clones only, not all of them. This table holds some 270,000 clones, more than 85% found once. The specimen sequenced was PBMCs or T cells enriched from blood (not recorded which). All receptors come from a man aged 35-49 years who had been exposed to COVID-19. The CDR3 runs from the conserved cysteine through the conserved F or W. The D gene is left open where the match is weak. Rows give clone size only sometimes, using once, few, many, or a class for an expanded clone.

abundance | j_gene | v_gene | d_gene | CDR3nt | CDR3aa
- | TRBJ2-5 | TRBV28 | - | TGTGCCAGCAGTTTACGCGACCAGGTCGGTGAGACCCAGTACTTC | CASSLRDQVGETQYF
few | TRBJ2-2 | TRBV19 | TRBD2 | TGTGCCAGTAGTGGACCTTCGGGACTAGCGGGAGTCAACGGGGAGCTGTTTTTT | CASSGPSGLAGVNGELFF
- | TRBJ2-7 | TRBV4-1 | TRBD2 | TGCGCCAGCAGTGGACTAGCGGGAGGGTACGAGCAGTACTTC | CASSGLAGGYEQYF
once | TRBJ2-7 | TRBV10-2 | TRBD2 | TGCGCCAGCAGGGGGGGGACTAGCGGATACTACGAGCAGTACTTC | CASRGGTSGYYEQYF
- | TRBJ1-2 | TRBV7-2 | TRBD1 | TGTGCCAGCACCCCTCGACAGGGGAACTATGGCTACACCTTC | CASTPRQGNYGYTF
once | TRBJ1-6 | TRBV19 | - | TGTGCCAGTAGCCGGGGTCCTAATTCACCCCTCCACTTT | CASSRGPNSPLHF
- | TRBJ1-1 | TRBV5-4 | - | TGTGCCAGCAGCCTACTGGACACGACTGAAGCTTTCTTT | CASSLLDTTEAFF
- | TRBJ2-3 | TRBV4-3 | - | TGCGCCAGCAGCCAAACGGGGACTTACTCAGATACGCAGTATTTT | CASSQTGTYSDTQYF
- | TRBJ1-2 | TRBV5-1 | - | TGCGCCAGCAGCTTGAACGGGAAGCCTCCACTCGCTGGCTACACCTTC | CASSLNGKPPLAGYTF
- | TRBJ1-2 | TRBV6-2/TRBV6-3 | TRBD1 | TGTGCCAGCAGTTACGCCGGGACAGGCTATGGCTACACCTTC | CASSYAGTGYGYTF
- | TRBJ1-5 | TRBV2 | TRBD1 | TGTGCCAGCAGTGAAACCCCGGACAGGGGGCCGGGTCAGCCCCAGCATTTT | CASSETPDRGPGQPQHF
- | TRBJ1-2 | TRBV19 | - | TGTGCCAGTAGCCCTGTTCCTAACTATGGCTACACCTTC | CASSPVPNYGYTF
- | TRBJ2-2 | TRBV3-1/TRBV3-2 | - | TGTGCCAGCAGCCAACCGGGACACATCACGACGGTGTTTTTT | CASSQPGHITTVFF
- | TRBJ2-1 | TRBV18 | - | TGTGCCAGCTCACCTCCGGGGAGCTCCTACAATGAGCAGTTCTTC | CASSPPGSSYNEQFF
- | TRBJ2-3 | TRBV7-9 | TRBD2 | TGTGCCAGCAGCTTAGGGGCGCGGGAGGGCCCCGATACGCAGTATTTT | CASSLGAREGPDTQYF
- | TRBJ2-3 | TRBV19 | TRBD2 | TGTGCCAGTAGTATAGATCTAAGGTTGACTAGCGGGAGGAGTACAGATACGCAGTATTTT | CASSIDLRLTSGRSTDTQYF
- | TRBJ2-1 | TRBV5-1 | TRBD2 | TGCGCCAGCAGCCAGGGGACTAGCGAATACAATGAGCAGTTCTTC | CASSQGTSEYNEQFF
- | TRBJ2-7 | TRBV28 | - | TGTGCCAGCAGCTCACAGGGTCTCCTCTACGAGCAGTACTTC | CASSSQGLLYEQYF
- | TRBJ2-7 | TRBV11-2 | TRBD1 | TGTGCCAGCAGGATACCGGGACAGGGGGGCTACGAGCAGTACTTC | CASRIPGQGGYEQYF
once | TRBJ2-1 | TRBV4-1 | TRBD1 | TGCGCCAGCAGCCAAGGGCGACAGGGCCTCTACAATGAGCAGTTCTTC | CASSQGRQGLYNEQFF
- | TRBJ2-1 | TRBV7-9 | - | TGTGCCAGCAGCTTCGACAATGAGCAGTTCTTC | CASSFDNEQFF